This T cell receptor beta chain was recovered during a study of blood T cell repertoires in COVID-19. Generated by immunoSEQ multiplex PCR, the TCRdb table keeps only in-frame clones and is missing some. Of around 320,000 clones in the sample, roughly 89% were seen once. Unmatched junction bases numbered 12, after V lost 4 bases and J lost 5 bases. CDR1 is SGHDT and CDR2 is YYEEEE in the germline V gene. This CDR3 has 17 residues. Residents of approximately 25 US areas, aged about 18 to 95 years, made up the participants. This chain connects TRBV5-6 to TRBJ2-1; 10 positions agree with TRBD2. The source is a woman between 18 and 29 years old with acute COVID-19. The sample taken for sequencing was PBMCs or T cells enriched from blood (not recorded which). The CDR3 protein is CASSLSTGLAYNNEQFF. In nucleotides, the CDR3 is TGTGCCAGCAGCCTTAGTACGGGACTAGCGTACAACAATGAGCAGTTCTTC.